The clone carrying this TCR beta chain is medium-sized by share. As yet, its antigen is unknown. Genomic DNA belonging to each subset was distributed in equal measure over several immunoSEQ plates. Sequenced by immunoSEQ multiplex PCR; TCRdb stores in-frame clones only, minus some. The repertoire holds over 95,000 clones, with roughly 70% as singletons. This entry is derived from a study of shared clonotypes between healthy human individuals. Study findings and constraints: Sequencing depth was expected to affect clonotype sharing among donors. Naive CD4 clonotype sharing across several donors was approximately 5%.

This CDR3 has 13 residues. V lost 8 bases, J lost 8 bases, and 18 bases lay in between. Germline CDR1 reads MNHNS; CDR2 reads SASEGT. The sequence was obtained from a woman under 40 in good health. The sequenced material came from memory CD8+ T cells sorted from blood. The subset here: CD45RO+ cells pooled with CCR7-negative TemRA cells. The rearrangement uses TRBV6-1 and TRBJ1-2, with D possibly matching TRBD1 (5 bases). CDR3 DNA sequence: TGTGCCAGCCAGGCCCGGGGCTTACACGGCTACACCTTC. This codes for CASQARGLHGYTF.